A selection of T cell receptor beta chains follows, all from one sample in a study of tumor-infiltrating lymphocytes in localized non-small cell lung cancer. The assay was immunoSEQ multiplex PCR, and TCRdb's table has in-frame clones only and misses some. The table lists about 8,400 clones, under 85% of them singletons. The material sequenced was uninvolved lung tissue not adjacent to the tumor. Receptor source: a human donor with non-small cell lung cancer. The CDR3 runs from the conserved cysteine through the conserved F or W. D genes are given only for firm matches. Expanded clones get a size class; other rows say once, few or many, or leave the size out.

>-|few|TRBV20-1|TRBJ1-4
CSARKGEKLFF
TGCAGTGCTAGAAAGGGGGAAAAACTGTTTTTT
>-|-|TRBV6-1|TRBJ1-5
CASTWRGEGNQPQHF
TGTGCCAGCACCTGGAGGGGGGAGGGCAATCAGCCCCAGCATTTT
>-|-|TRBV10-1|TRBJ2-7
CASSESTSGPPNF
TGCGCCAGCAGTGAGTCGACTTCGGGACCTCCCAACTTC
>-|-|TRBV4-1|TRBJ2-1
CASSHPGRDRSNEQFF
TGCGCCAGCAGCCACCCGGGACGAGATAGATCCAATGAGCAGTTCTTC
>-|-|TRBV30|TRBJ2-3
CAWSVKAGRADTQYF
TGTGCCTGGAGTGTAAAAGCAGGGAGAGCAGATACGCAGTATTTT
>-|-|TRBV9|TRBJ2-3
CASSAPTDTQYF
TGTGCCAGCAGCGCTCCCACAGATACGCAGTATTTT
>TRBD1|-|TRBV19|TRBJ1-1
CASSSQQGLNTEAFF
TGTGCCAGTAGTAGCCAACAGGGGTTGAACACTGAAGCTTTCTTT
>TRBD2|-|TRBV5-4|TRBJ2-3
CASSPGLAVKDTQYF
TGTGCCAGCAGCCCGGGACTAGCTGTGAAAGATACGCAGTATTTT
>TRBD1|-|TRBV2|TRBJ1-4
CASSLQDRGSGGLFF
TGTGCCAGCAGCCTCCAGGACAGGGGCTCCGGAGGACTGTTTTTT
>TRBD2|-|TRBV4-2|TRBJ2-2
CASSQDTAGGPSTGELFF
TGTGCCAGCAGCCAAGATACAGCGGGAGGGCCGAGCACCGGGGAGCTGTTTTTT
>-|-|TRBV5-4|TRBJ2-7
CASSLVGKVHEQYF
TGTGCCAGCAGCTTGGTCGGGAAAGTCCACGAGCAGTACTTC
>TRBD2|-|TRBV7-3|TRBJ2-3
CASSLNLAGGGDTQYF
TGTGCCAGCAGCTTAAATCTAGCGGGAGGGGGAGATACGCAGTATTTT
>-|-|TRBV7-3|TRBJ1-4
CASSYLAGEKLFF
TGTGCCAGCAGCTACCTCGCAGGTGAAAAACTGTTTTTT
>TRBD2|once|TRBV5-1|TRBJ2-3
CASSLGGRAADTQYF
TGCGCCAGCAGCTTGGGGGGGAGGGCCGCAGATACGCAGTATTTT
>TRBD2|once|TRBV9|TRBJ2-1
CASSAGVGLGGIDEQFF
TGTGCCAGCAGCGCTGGGGTGGGACTAGGCGGAATCGATGAGCAGTTCTTC
>TRBD2|-|TRBV2|TRBJ2-1
CATLAGGDNEQFF
TGTGCCACACTAGCGGGAGGTGACAATGAGCAGTTCTTC
>TRBD1|-|TRBV7-9|TRBJ1-5
CASSLTGGNQPQHF
TGTGCCAGCAGCTTAACAGGGGGCAATCAGCCCCAGCATTTT
>TRBD1|once|TRBV6-1|TRBJ1-2
CASGDRLNYGYTF
TGTGCCAGTGGGGACAGATTAAACTATGGCTACACCTTC
>-|few|TRBV7-8|TRBJ2-6
CASSSSTEPGANVLTF
TGTGCCAGCAGCTCCTCGACAGAACCTGGGGCCAACGTCCTGACTTTC
>-|once|TRBV28|TRBJ2-1
CASRPTWDGYNEQFF
TGTGCCAGCAGGCCTACCTGGGACGGGTACAATGAGCAGTTCTTC
>-|-|TRBV29-1|TRBJ1-2
CSVVHRMDGYTF
TGCAGCGTTGTACATAGGATGGATGGCTACACCTTC
>-|-|TRBV6-5|TRBJ1-4
CASSLDSATNEKLFF
TGTGCCAGCAGTTTAGACAGTGCAACTAATGAAAAACTGTTTTTT
>-|-|TRBV28|TRBJ1-5
CASSLDTGQYQPQHF
TGTGCCAGCAGTTTAGATACAGGGCAGTATCAGCCCCAGCATTTT
>TRBD1|-|TRBV6-5|TRBJ1-4
CASRMTGVEEKLFF
TGTGCCAGCAGGATGACAGGGGTAGAAGAAAAACTGTTTTTT
>-|-|TRBV9|TRBJ1-6
CASSVGGGNSPLHF
TGTGCCAGCAGCGTAGGCGGGGGAAATTCACCCCTCCACTTT
>-|-|TRBV27|TRBJ1-1
CASNLDGEGTEAFF
TGTGCCAGCAATCTGGACGGGGAAGGAACTGAAGCTTTCTTT
>-|few|TRBV21-1|TRBJ2-7
CASGGAREQYF
TGTGCCAGCGGAGGGGCTAGAGAGCAGTACTTC
>-|-|TRBV5-1|TRBJ2-3
CASSLEADTQYF
TGCGCCAGCAGCTTGGAGGCAGATACGCAGTATTTT
>-|-|TRBV19|TRBJ1-4
CASRGGGTNEKLFF
TGTGCCAGTAGAGGAGGGGGAACTAATGAAAAACTGTTTTTT